This TCR beta chain was identified in a study of radiation and T cells in renal cell carcinoma. This clone counts as large. Its specificity is not known. This sample's treatment: treatment-naive control, cytoreductive nephrectomy. This renal cell carcinoma was of the clear cell type. The study's findings and limits: Sampling covered only about 0.96 g of each tumor. Top 100 clonotypes averaged around 54% in irradiated versus approximately 45% in nephrectomy-only tumors.

This CDR3 has 19 amino acids. The germline gives CDR1 LNHDA, CDR2 SQIVND (reference sequence). With V trimmed by 6 bases and J by 2 bases, 11 bases remained unmatched. Only in-frame clones appear in the TCRdb table, and some are missing; sequencing was by immunoSEQ multiplex PCR. The sample holds 15,000 or so clones; approximately 65% are singletons and the top ten take around 17%. The V and J genes are TRBV19 and TRBJ2-6; the match to TRBD1 covers 12 bases. Sequencing was performed on tumor tissue, taken from a patient whose treatment was nephrectomy without radiotherapy. This receptor was obtained from a man in his fifties or sixties with renal cell carcinoma. CDR3 in DNA: TGTGCCAGTAGGCTTCGACTGGGACAGGGGGCGCCTGGGGCCAACGTCCTGACTTTC. Translating gives CASRLRLGQGAPGANVLTF.